Detailed here is one TCR beta chain. The data are from a study of blood T cell repertoires in COVID-19. This CDR3 has 15 residues. V lost 2 bases to trimming and J lost 5 bases; unmatched junction nucleotides: 6. Germline assignment: CDR1 MNHNS and CDR2 SASEGT. Clones were read by immunoSEQ multiplex PCR, and TCRdb kept only the in-frame ones, dropping some. This repertoire shows about 240,000 clones, approximately 83% found once; its top ten account for around 3.3%. The chain uses TRBV6-1 and TRBJ1-1, with 9 bases fitting TRBD1. What was sequenced was PBMCs or T cells enriched from blood (not recorded which). The TCR was taken from a woman aged 40 to 49 with acute COVID-19. DNA of the CDR3: TGTGCCAGCAGTGAAAGGACAGGGGACACGACTGAAGCTTTCTTT. It is translated as CASSERTGDTTEAFF.